This TCR beta chain was captured by sequencing in a study of glioma-infiltrating T cells after dendritic cell vaccination. Study details: At biweekly intervals, patients got three intradermal dendritic cell vaccine injections.

The protocol was immunoSEQ multiplex PCR, while the TCRdb copy is restricted to in-frame clones and leaves out a portion. The sample includes tens of thousands of clones, around nine tenths seen only once; the top ten take approximately 3%. V was trimmed by 0 bases and J by 0 bases, leaving 10 bases between them. CDR1 and CDR2 (germline): MNHNY, SVGAGI (reference sequence). The CDR3 is 16 residues long. This material consisted of blood, taken before dendritic cell vaccination. The chain carries TRBV6-6 and TRBJ2-3; D is perhaps TRBD2 (6 bases). The source is a human donor with glioblastoma. The CDR3 spells CASSYSRDPSTDTQYF. The CDR3 bases are TGTGCCAGCAGTTACTCGCGGGATCCCAGCACAGATACGCAGTATTTT.